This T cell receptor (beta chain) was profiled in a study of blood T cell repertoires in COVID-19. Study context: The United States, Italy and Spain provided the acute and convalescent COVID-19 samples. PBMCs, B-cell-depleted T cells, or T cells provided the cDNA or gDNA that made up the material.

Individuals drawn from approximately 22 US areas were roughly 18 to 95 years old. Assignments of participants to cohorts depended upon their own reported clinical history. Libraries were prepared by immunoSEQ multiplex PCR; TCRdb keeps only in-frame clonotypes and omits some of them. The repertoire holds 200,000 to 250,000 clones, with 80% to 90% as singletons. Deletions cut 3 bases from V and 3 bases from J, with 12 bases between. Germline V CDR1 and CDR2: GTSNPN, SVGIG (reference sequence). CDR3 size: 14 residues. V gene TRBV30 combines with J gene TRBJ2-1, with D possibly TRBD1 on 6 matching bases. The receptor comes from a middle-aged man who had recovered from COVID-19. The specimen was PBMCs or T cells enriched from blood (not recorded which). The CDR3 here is CAWRRGGSYNEQFF. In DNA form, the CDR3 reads TGTGCCTGGAGAAGAGGGGGAAGCTACAATGAGCAGTTCTTC.